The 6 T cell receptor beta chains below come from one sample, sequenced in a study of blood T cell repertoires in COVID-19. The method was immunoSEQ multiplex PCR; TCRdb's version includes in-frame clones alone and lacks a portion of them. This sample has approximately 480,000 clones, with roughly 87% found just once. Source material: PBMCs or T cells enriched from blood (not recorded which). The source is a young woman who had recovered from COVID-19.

The DNA for the CDR3 is TGCGCCAGCAGCTCCTACCTCGAGGGGGGGAGTCAAGAGACCCAGTACTTC. This sequence encodes CASSSYLEGGSQETQYF. The chain links TRBV4-1 to TRBJ2-5, with D possibly being TRBD2 (7 bases). The CDR3 has 17 residues. The germline gives CDR1 MGHRA, CDR2 YSYEKL. Between the trimmed V and J ends, which lost 5 bases and 2 bases, there was a span of 21 bases.

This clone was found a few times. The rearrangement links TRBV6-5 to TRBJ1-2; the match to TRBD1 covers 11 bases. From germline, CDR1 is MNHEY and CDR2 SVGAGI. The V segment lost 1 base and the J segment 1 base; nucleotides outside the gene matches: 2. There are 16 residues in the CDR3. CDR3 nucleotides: TGTGCCAGCAGTTACTGGGGACAGGGGGATAACTATGGCTACACCTTC. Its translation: CASSYWGQGDNYGYTF.

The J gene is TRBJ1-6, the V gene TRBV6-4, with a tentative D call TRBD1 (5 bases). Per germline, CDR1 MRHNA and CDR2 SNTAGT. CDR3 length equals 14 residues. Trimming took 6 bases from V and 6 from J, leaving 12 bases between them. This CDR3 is CASRTGALNSPLHF. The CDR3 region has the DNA TGTGCCAGCAGAACAGGAGCACTTAATTCACCCCTCCACTTT.

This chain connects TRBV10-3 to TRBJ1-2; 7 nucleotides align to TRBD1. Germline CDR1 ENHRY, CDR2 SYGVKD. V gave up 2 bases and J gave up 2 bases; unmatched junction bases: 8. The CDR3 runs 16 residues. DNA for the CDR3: TGTGCCATCAGTGAGGTTAGGGGGCGGCTCAACTATGGCTACACCTTC. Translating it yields CAISEVRGRLNYGYTF.

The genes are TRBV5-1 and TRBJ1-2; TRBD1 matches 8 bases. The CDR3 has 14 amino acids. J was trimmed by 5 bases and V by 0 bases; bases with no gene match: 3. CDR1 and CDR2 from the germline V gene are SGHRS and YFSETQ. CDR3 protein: CASSLAGQAYGYTF. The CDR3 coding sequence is TGCGCCAGCAGCTTGGCGGGACAGGCTTATGGCTACACCTTC.

The CDR3 sequence: CASSQDPAKTSTDTQYF. Here the CDR3 DNA reads TGTGCCAGCAGCCAAGATCCAGCAAAGACTAGCACAGATACGCAGTATTTT. This sequence joins TRBV4-2 and TRBJ2-3, with D hard to call. V lost 0 bases and J 0 bases, leaving 13 bases between the germline ends. The CDR3 consists of 17 residues. Germline V gene data show CDR1 as LGHNA and CDR2 as YNFKEQ.